This passage covers 3 T cell receptor beta chains from one sample sequenced in a study of cytomegalovirus exposure and HLA in healthy donors. This PCR relied on a set of 60 Vbeta primers and 13 Jbeta primers. Profiled with immunoSEQ multiplex PCR; TCRdb holds only in-frame clones, not every one. The data hold some 190,000 clones, with over 70% observed a single time. The sample was PBMCs. These TCRs come from a man aged 18 to 35 in good health and CMV-seronegative.

V gene TRBV5-1 combines with J gene TRBJ2-7, with 10 bases matching TRBD2. V shed 5 bases, J shed 6 bases, and the junction held 11 bases outside the gene matches. The CDR3 runs to 15 residues. Germline V lookup: CDR1 SGHRS, CDR2 YFSETQ. This CDR3 reads CASRAGPAGGREQYF. CDR3 bases: TGCGCCAGCAGAGCAGGTCCAGCGGGAGGGCGCGAGCAGTACTTC.

V usage is TRBV5-1 and J usage is TRBJ2-1; unclear D gene. Germline values: CDR1 SGHRS, CDR2 YFSETQ. This CDR3 contains 15 residues. The germline V and J ends were trimmed by 5 bases and 4 bases, with 16 bases remaining between them. The CDR3 nucleotides read TGCGCCAGCAGTCCGGGTGTGCGGCTATACAATGAGCAGTTCTTC. Translated, it gives CASSPGVRLYNEQFF. The whole variable domain, filled in from reference TRBV5-1 and TRBJ2-1, reads KAGVTQTPRYLIKTRGQQVTLSCSPISGHRSVSWYQQTPGQGLQFLFEYFSETQRNKGNFPGRFSGRQFSNSRSEMNVSTLELGDSALYLCASSPGVRLYNEQFFGPGTRLTVL.

The chain is built from TRBV9 and TRBJ2-5, with 7 bases lining up with TRBD2. J lost 3 bases, V lost 2 bases, and 16 bases had no gene match. The CDR3 covers 18 residues. Germline CDR1 and CDR2: SGDLS and YYNGEE. The DNA of the CDR3 is TGTGCCAGCAGCGTCGGGGGAGGGTTAGGGGTACTAAAAGAGACCCAGTACTTC. This gives the protein CASSVGGGLGVLKETQYF.